The clone carrying this T cell receptor beta chain was detected only a few times. Profiled with immunoSEQ multiplex PCR; TCRdb holds only in-frame clones, not every one. The sample has 35,000 to 50,000 clones, 75% to 80% seen once. The CDR3 contains 13 residues. CDR1 and CDR2 (germline): MNHEY, SVGAGI. The V end was cut by 5 bases, the J end by 6 bases, with 11 bases between. The data were taken from a study of blood T cell repertoires in COVID-19. V and J are TRBV6-5 and TRBJ1-3; D is ambiguous. The sequencing sample was made of peripheral blood. The clonotype originates from a man between 65 and 80 years old with active or convalescent COVID-19. The CDR3 DNA reads as TGTGCCAGCAGTCCGCGGGCCCAAAACACCATATATTTT. Amino acid sequence: CASSPRAQNTIYF.